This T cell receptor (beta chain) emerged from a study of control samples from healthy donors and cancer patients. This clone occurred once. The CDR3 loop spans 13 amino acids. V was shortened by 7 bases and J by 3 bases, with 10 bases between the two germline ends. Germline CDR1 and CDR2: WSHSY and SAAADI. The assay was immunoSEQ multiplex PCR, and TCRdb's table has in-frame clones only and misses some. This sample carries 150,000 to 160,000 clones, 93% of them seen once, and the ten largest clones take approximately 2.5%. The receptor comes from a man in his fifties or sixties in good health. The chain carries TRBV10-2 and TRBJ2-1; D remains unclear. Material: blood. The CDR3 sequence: CASKNYLYNEQFF. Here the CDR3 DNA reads TGCGCCAGCAAGAACTACCTCTACAATGAGCAGTTCTTC.